Listed below are T cell receptor beta chains from one sample, sequenced in a study of OX40 agonist ivuxolimab in advanced cancers. The data were produced by immunoSEQ multiplex PCR, yet TCRdb's version contains in-frame clones alone and is incomplete. The sample has around 80,000 clones, 85% to 90% seen once. Sequencing used CD4+ or CD8+ T cells sorted from blood, obtained in a trial of the OX40 agonist ivuxolimab. The receptor source for this set is an adult with an advanced solid tumor such as melanoma, head and neck, liver or kidney cancer. The CDR3 runs from the conserved cysteine through the conserved F or W. A D gene is named only where the DNA matches it firmly. The size entry is marked missing in some rows and otherwise reads once, few, many or a size class.

TRBJ1-1,NA,TRBV6-5,NA,TGTGCCAGCAGCTCGGGAACAGTGAGCCCTGAAGCTTTCTTT,CASSSGTVSPEAFF
TRBJ2-7,TRBD2,TRBV11-2,NA,TGTGCCAGCAGCTTAGGAGTAGCGGGTGGATCCTACGAGCAGTACTTC,CASSLGVAGGSYEQYF
TRBJ2-7,TRBD2,TRBV18,NA,TGTGCCAGCTCACCGACGAAAGGTAGCGGGAGGTCTAGCTCCTACGAGCAGTACTTC,CASSPTKGSGRSSSYEQYF
TRBJ1-2,NA,TRBV19,NA,TGTGCCAGTAGTATCGGTGTCAATAACTATGGCTACACCTTC,CASSIGVNNYGYTF
TRBJ2-7,NA,TRBV7-8,NA,TGTGCCAGCAGCATCACTTTCGAGCAGTACTTC,CASSITFEQYF
TRBJ2-1,TRBD2,TRBV7-2,NA,TGTGCCAGCAGCTTAGAGGCTAGCGGGAGTGTTAATGAGCAGTTCTTC,CASSLEASGSVNEQFF
TRBJ1-2,NA,TRBV9,NA,TGTGCCAGCAGCGTAGGACTTGGGGCGTATGGCTACACCTTC,CASSVGLGAYGYTF
TRBJ1-2,NA,TRBV21-1,few,TGTGCCAGCAGATCCGACGCAGGGGCGCGAGGCTACACCTTC,CASRSDAGARGYTF
TRBJ2-7,NA,TRBV7-9,NA,TGTGCCAGCAGCTTAGAGGTTCAGAACTACGAGCAGTACTTC,CASSLEVQNYEQYF
TRBJ2-2,NA,TRBV2,once,TGTGCCAGCATGAGGACGCCCGGGGCGAACACCGGGGAGCTGTTTTTT,CASMRTPGANTGELFF
TRBJ1-1,NA,TRBV6-6,NA,TGTGCCAGCAGTACCCTGCAGGGGTCCACTGAAGCTTTCTTT,CASSTLQGSTEAFF
TRBJ2-5,NA,TRBV7-9,NA,TGTGCCAGCAGCCGGGGGGACACAGAGTACTTC,CASSRGDTEYF
TRBJ2-7,NA,TRBV6-1,NA,TGTGCCAGCACCTGGGGGGCCATCTACGAGCAGTACTTC,CASTWGAIYEQYF
TRBJ2-5,NA,TRBV5-1,NA,TGCGCCAGCAGCTTGCCAGACATGGGGGAGACCCAGTACTTC,CASSLPDMGETQYF
TRBJ2-7,NA,TRBV19,NA,TGTGCCAGTAGTCGAGGTCCGGAGAGCTCCTACGAGCAGTACTTC,CASSRGPESSYEQYF
TRBJ2-7,NA,TRBV27,NA,TGTGCCAGCAGTTTAAATTTACAGGGAGGCTACGAGCAGTACTTC,CASSLNLQGGYEQYF
TRBJ2-1,NA,TRBV4-3,NA,TGCGCCAGCAGCCAACAGCCTCGGGGGGCCAATGAGCAGTTCTTC,CASSQQPRGANEQFF
TRBJ2-7,TRBD2,TRBV27,few,TGTGCCAGCAGTTTAGCGGGAGGGAGCTCCTACGAGCAGTACTTC,CASSLAGGSSYEQYF
TRBJ2-7,TRBD2,TRBV5-1,NA,TGCGCCAGCACACCAGACGGGACTAGTTCCTACGAGCAGTACTTC,CASTPDGTSSYEQYF
TRBJ1-3,TRBD1,TRBV7-2,NA,TGTGCCAGCAGCTTAAGGTCGAGGGGGCCTGGAAACACCATATATTTT,CASSLRSRGPGNTIYF
TRBJ2-7,NA,TRBV11-1,NA,TGTGCCAGCAGCCCCAGGACGTTATCCTACGAGCAGTACTTC,CASSPRTLSYEQYF
TRBJ2-2,TRBD1,TRBV11-3,once,TGTGCCAGCAGCCGGACAGGGAACACCGGGGAGCTGTTTTTT,CASSRTGNTGELFF
TRBJ2-7,NA,TRBV7-2,NA,TGTGCCAGCAGTCCCCCGGTGGGTAGCGCGGAGCAGTACTTC,CASSPPVGSAEQYF
TRBJ1-1,NA,TRBV5-4,once,TGTGCCAGCAGACCGGGACGGATGAACACTGAAGCTTTCTTT,CASRPGRMNTEAFF
TRBJ1-1,NA,TRBV10-3,NA,TGTGCCATCAGTGCTTCTCTTGGGGGTGGCACTGAAGCTTTCTTT,CAISASLGGGTEAFF
TRBJ2-3,TRBD1,TRBV7-9,NA,TGTGCCAGCAGCTTGGGACAGATAAGCACAGATACGCAGTATTTT,CASSLGQISTDTQYF
TRBJ2-7,NA,TRBV6-1,NA,TGTGCCAGCAGTGGATCGGGACAATTTCCGTACACCTACGAGCAGTACTTC,CASSGSGQFPYTYEQYF
TRBJ1-6,TRBD1,TRBV18,NA,TGTGCCAGCTCACCACTTACGGGGACAGTGAAAAGCTCCTATAATTCACCCCTCCACTTT,CASSPLTGTVKSSYNSPLHF
TRBJ1-1,NA,TRBV6-5,NA,TGTGCCAGCAGTCCTCTGGGTAACACTGAAGCTTTCTTT,CASSPLGNTEAFF
TRBJ2-7,TRBD2,TRBV27,few,TGTGCCAGCAGGCGGGAGGGCGGTATTTTCTACGAGCAGTACTTC,CASRREGGIFYEQYF
TRBJ2-2,NA,TRBV10-1,NA,TGCGCCAGCAGAAAGGACTCGGGCGCCGGGGAGCTGTTTTTT,CASRKDSGAGELFF
TRBJ2-2,TRBD1,TRBV28,NA,TGTGCCAGCAGTCGACGGGGACAGCCTAACACCGGGGAGCTGTTTTTT,CASSRRGQPNTGELFF
TRBJ1-1,NA,TRBV5-8,NA,TGTGCCAGCAGCTTGGTCACAGTGAACACTGAAGCTTTCTTT,CASSLVTVNTEAFF
TRBJ1-5,NA,TRBV19,NA,TGTGCCAGTAGTATGAGGGCAGGGGCGCAGTATCAGCCCCAGCATTTT,CASSMRAGAQYQPQHF
TRBJ1-2,TRBD1,TRBV6-5,few,TGTGCCAGCAGTTCTCCGACAGGGAGGGGCTATGGCTACACCTTC,CASSSPTGRGYGYTF
TRBJ2-4,TRBD1,TRBV2,NA,TGTGCCAGCAGTGATCCTGGACAGGGGGCGGAAAACATTCAGTACTTC,CASSDPGQGAENIQYF
TRBJ2-2,NA,TRBV11-2,NA,TGTGCCAGCAGCTCACTAAACGGGGAGCTGTTTTTT,CASSSLNGELFF
TRBJ1-1,NA,TRBV19,NA,TGTGCCAGTAGTATGGGGCGCGACACTGAAGCTTTCTTT,CASSMGRDTEAFF
TRBJ2-1,NA,TRBV10-3,NA,TGTGCCATCAGTCCCAGGGACGAGCAGTTCTTC,CAISPRDEQFF
TRBJ2-7,TRBD1,TRBV5-6,NA,TGTGCCAGCAGGCCTACAGGGGGGAGCTCCTACGAGCAGTACTTC,CASRPTGGSSYEQYF
TRBJ1-1,TRBD1,TRBV18,NA,TGTGCCAGCTCACTGGACAGGGCGAACACTGAAGCTTTCTTT,CASSLDRANTEAFF
TRBJ2-3,NA,TRBV6-1,NA,TGTGCCAGCAGTGAAGCCCGCCGATGGGGGAGCACAGATACGCAGTATTTT,CASSEARRWGSTDTQYF
TRBJ1-2,NA,TRBV18,NA,TGTGCCAGCTCACCAGGTTCTGCAGGGAAAGTCGATGGCTACACCTTC,CASSPGSAGKVDGYTF
TRBJ2-3,TRBD1,TRBV6-1,few,TGTGCCAGTCACAGGGGGCTGAGCACAGATACGCAGTATTTT,CASHRGLSTDTQYF
TRBJ1-6,TRBD1,TRBV6-6,NA,TGTGCCAGCAGTGAGGGACAGGGGACGGGATCACCCCTCCACTTT,CASSEGQGTGSPLHF
TRBJ2-5,TRBD2,TRBV13,once,TGTGCCAGCAGCACAAGACTAGCGGGAGTAGAGATCCAGTACTTC,CASSTRLAGVEIQYF
TRBJ1-6,NA,TRBV6-6,NA,TGTGCCAGCAGTTACGAGAGCTCCTATAATTCACCCCTCCACTTT,CASSYESSYNSPLHF
TRBJ2-3,TRBD2,TRBV2,NA,TGTGCCAGCAGTGAGCGACTAGCGGGTATCACAGATACGCAGTATTTT,CASSERLAGITDTQYF
TRBJ2-7,TRBD1,TRBV5-1,NA,TGCGCCAGCAGCTTGAGGACAGGGGGGCACGAGCAGTACTTC,CASSLRTGGHEQYF
TRBJ2-3,NA,TRBV10-3,NA,TGTGCCATCAGACCAGGGACTGGGACAGATACGCAGTATTTT,CAIRPGTGTDTQYF
TRBJ2-7,NA,TRBV5-4,NA,TGTGCCAGCAGCTCTGGACAGACTTACGAGCAGTACTTC,CASSSGQTYEQYF
TRBJ2-1,TRBD2,TRBV7-2,NA,TGTGCCAGCAGTAGCGGGTCAACCTCCTACAATGAGCAGTTCTTC,CASSSGSTSYNEQFF
TRBJ1-2,TRBD1,TRBV19,NA,TGTGCCAGTAGCCCGGGGGGACAGGCGACCGACTATGGCTACACCTTC,CASSPGGQATDYGYTF